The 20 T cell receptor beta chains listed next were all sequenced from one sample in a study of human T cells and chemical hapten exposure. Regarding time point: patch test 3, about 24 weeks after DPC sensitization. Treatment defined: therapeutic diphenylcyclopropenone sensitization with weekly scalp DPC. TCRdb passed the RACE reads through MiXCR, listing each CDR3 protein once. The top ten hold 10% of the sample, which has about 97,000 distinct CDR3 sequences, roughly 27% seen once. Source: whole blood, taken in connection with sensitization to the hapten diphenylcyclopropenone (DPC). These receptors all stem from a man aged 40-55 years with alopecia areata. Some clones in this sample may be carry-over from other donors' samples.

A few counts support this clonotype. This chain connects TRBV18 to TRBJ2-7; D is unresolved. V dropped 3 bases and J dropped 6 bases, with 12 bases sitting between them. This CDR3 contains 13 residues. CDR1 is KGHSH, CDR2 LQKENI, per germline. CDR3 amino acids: CASSPFSNSEQYF. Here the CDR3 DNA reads TGTGCCAGCTCACCCTTCAGTAATAGCGAGCAGTACTTC.

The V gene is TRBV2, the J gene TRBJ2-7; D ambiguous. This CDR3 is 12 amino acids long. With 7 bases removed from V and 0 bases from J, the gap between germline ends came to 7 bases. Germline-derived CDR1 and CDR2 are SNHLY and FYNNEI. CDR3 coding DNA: TGTGCCAGCACTGGGTTCTCCTACGAGCAGTACTTC. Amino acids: CASTGFSYEQYF.

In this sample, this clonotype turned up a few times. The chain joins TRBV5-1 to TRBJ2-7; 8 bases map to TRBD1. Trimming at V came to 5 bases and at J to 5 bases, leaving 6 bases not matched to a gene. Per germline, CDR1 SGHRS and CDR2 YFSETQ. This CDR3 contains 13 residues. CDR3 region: CASRSLQGDEQYF. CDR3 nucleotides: TGCGCCAGCAGATCGTTACAGGGGGACGAGCAGTACTTC.

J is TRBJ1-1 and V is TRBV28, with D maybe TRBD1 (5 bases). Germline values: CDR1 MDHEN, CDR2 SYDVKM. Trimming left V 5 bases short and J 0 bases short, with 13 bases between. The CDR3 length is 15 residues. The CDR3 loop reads CASSQGGSMNTEAFF. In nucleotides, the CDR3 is TGTGCCAGCAGTCAGGGAGGGTCGATGAACACTGAAGCTTTCTTT. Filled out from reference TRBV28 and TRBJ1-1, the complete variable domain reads DVKVTQSSRYLVKRTGEKVFLECVQDMDHENMFWYRQDPGLGLRLIYFSYDVKMKEKGDIPEGYSVSREKKERFSLILESASTNQTSMYLCASSQGGSMNTEAFFGQGTRLTVV.

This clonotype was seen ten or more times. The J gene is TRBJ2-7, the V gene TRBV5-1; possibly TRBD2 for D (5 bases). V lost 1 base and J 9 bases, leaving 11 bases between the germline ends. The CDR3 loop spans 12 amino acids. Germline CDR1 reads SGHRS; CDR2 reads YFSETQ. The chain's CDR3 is CASSLSGNGQYF. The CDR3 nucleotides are TGCGCCAGCAGCTTGTCCGGGAACGGGCAGTACTTC.

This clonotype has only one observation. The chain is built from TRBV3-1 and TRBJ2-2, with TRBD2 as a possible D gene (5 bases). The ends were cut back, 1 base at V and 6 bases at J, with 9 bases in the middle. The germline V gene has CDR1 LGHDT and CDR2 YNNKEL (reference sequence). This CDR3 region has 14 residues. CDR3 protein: CASSQVRRAGELFF. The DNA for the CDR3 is TGTGCCAGCAGCCAAGTGCGGCGGGCCGGGGAGCTGTTTTTT.

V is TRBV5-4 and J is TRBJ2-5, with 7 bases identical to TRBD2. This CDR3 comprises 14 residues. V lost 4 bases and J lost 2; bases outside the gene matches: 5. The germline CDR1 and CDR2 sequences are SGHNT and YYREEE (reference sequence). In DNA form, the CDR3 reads TGTGCCAGCAGCCGAACTAGCGCGCAAGAGACCCAGTACTTC. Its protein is CASSRTSAQETQYF.

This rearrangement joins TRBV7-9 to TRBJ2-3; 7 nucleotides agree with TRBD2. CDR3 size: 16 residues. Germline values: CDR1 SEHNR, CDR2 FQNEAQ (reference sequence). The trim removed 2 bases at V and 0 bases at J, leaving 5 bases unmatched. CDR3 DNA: TGTGCCAGCAGCTTAAGTGCGGGAGCAAGCACAGATACGCAGTATTTT. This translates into CASSLSAGASTDTQYF. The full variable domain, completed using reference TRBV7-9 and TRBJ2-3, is DTGVSQNPRHKITKRGQNVTFRCDPISEHNRLYWYRQTLGQGPEFLTYFQNEAQLEKSRLLSDRFSAERPKGSFSTLEIQRTEQGDSAMYLCASSLSAGASTDTQYFGPGTRLTVL.

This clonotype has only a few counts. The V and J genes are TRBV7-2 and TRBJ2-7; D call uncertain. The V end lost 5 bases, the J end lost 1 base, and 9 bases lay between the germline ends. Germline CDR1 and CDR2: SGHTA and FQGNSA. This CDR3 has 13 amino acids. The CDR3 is CASSHGFSYEQYF. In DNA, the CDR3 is TGTGCCAGCAGCCACGGATTTTCCTACGAGCAGTACTTC.

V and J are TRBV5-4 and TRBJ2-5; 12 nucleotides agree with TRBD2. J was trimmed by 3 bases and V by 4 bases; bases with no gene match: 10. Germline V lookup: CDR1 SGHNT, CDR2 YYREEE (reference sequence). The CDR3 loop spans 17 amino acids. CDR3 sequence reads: CASSPTHRTSGKETQYF. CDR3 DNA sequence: TGTGCCAGCAGCCCTACCCACCGGACTAGCGGGAAAGAGACCCAGTACTTC.

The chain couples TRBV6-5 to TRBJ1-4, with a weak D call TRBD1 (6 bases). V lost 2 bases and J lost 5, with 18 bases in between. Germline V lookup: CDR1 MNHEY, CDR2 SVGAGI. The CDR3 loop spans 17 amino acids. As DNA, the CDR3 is TGTGCCAGCAGTTACCGCCATGGAGGGGGAAAGAATGAAAAACTGTTTTTT. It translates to CASSYRHGGGKNEKLFF.

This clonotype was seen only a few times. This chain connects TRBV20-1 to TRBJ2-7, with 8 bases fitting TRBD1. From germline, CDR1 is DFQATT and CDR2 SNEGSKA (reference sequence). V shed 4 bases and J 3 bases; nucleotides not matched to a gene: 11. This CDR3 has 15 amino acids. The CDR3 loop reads CSAKRTGTGNYEQYF. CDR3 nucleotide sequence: TGCAGTGCTAAGAGAACCGGGACAGGAAACTACGAGCAGTACTTC.

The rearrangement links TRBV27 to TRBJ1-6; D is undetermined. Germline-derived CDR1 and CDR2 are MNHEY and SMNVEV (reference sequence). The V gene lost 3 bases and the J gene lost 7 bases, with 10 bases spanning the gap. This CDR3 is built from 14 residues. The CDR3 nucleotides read TGTGCCAGCAGTTTTGGGCAGGACAATTCACCCCTCCACTTT. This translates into CASSFGQDNSPLHF.

CDR3 residues: CASSQEGAGGEDLPGELFF. CDR3 in DNA: TGCGCCAGCAGCCAAGAGGGGGCCGGGGGGGAGGACCTCCCCGGGGAGCTGTTTTTT. This sequence joins TRBV4-3 and TRBJ2-2; TRBD2 aligns across 8 bases. The CDR3 loop spans 19 amino acids. Germline values: CDR1 LGHNA, CDR2 YSLEER. Trimming cost V 0 bases and J 6 bases; bases outside gene matches: 15.

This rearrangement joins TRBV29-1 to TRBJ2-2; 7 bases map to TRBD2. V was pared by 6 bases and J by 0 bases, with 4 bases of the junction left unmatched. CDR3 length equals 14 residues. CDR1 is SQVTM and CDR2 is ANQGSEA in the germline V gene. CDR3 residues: CSVRLAANTGELFF. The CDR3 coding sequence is TGCAGCGTAAGACTAGCAGCGAACACCGGGGAGCTGTTTTTT.

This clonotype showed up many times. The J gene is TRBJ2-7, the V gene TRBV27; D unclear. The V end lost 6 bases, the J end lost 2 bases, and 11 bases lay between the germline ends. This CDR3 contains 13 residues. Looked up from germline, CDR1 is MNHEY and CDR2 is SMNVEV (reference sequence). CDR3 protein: CASSLGPTYEQYF. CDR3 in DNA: TGTGCCAGCAGCCTGGGCCCGACCTACGAGCAGTACTTC.

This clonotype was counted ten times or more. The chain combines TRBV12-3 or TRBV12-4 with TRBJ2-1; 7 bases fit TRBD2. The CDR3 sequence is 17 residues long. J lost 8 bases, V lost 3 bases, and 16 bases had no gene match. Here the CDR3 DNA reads TGTGCCAGCAGTTTTTGGGGGAGCGGGGCCGGGGGTTATGAGCAGTTCTTC. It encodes CASSFWGSGAGGYEQFF.

Here the CDR3 reads CASSIGTSGGQETQYF. The CDR3 DNA reads TGTGCCAGCTCTATAGGGACTAGCGGAGGCCAAGAGACCCAGTACTTC. The V and J genes are TRBV6-5 and TRBJ2-5, with TRBD2 matching 11 bases. The junction had 9 bases not matched to a gene; V was cut back by 8 bases and J by 1 base. The CDR3 is made up of 16 amino acids. Germline values: CDR1 MNHEY, CDR2 SVGAGI.

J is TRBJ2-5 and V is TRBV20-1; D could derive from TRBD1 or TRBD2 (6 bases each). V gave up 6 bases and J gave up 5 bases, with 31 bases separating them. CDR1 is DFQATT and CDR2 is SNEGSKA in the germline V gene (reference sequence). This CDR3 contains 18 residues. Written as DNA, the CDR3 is TGCAGTGCGTCAATTAGGGACCCCGAGCGGAGAGGGGGGGAGACCCAGTACTTC. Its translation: CSASIRDPERRGGETQYF.

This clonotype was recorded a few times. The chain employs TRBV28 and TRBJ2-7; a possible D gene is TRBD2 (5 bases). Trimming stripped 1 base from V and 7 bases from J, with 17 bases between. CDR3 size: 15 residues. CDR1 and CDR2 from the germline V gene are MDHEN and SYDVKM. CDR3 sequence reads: CASSLFTPPPGEQYF. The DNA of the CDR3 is TGTGCCAGCAGTTTATTTACTCCCCCCCCGGGGGAGCAGTACTTC.